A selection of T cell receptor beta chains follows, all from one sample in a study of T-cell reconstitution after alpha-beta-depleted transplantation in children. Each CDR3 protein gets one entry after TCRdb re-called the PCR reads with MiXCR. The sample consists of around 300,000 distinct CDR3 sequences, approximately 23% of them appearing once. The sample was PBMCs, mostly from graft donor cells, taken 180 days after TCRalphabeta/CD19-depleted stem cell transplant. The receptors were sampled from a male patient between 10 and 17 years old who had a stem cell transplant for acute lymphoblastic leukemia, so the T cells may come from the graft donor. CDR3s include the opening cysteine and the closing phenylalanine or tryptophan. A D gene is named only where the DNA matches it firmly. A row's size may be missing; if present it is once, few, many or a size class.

CDR3 DNA: TGTGCCAGCAGTTTTCAGGGGCAGACTCAGCCCCAGCATTTT; CDR3 protein: CASSFQGQTQPQHF; J gene: TRBJ1-5; D gene: .; clone size: .; V gene: TRBV12-3/TRBV12-4
CDR3 DNA: TGCGCCAGCAGCTTGACCGCGGGACAGCAAAACGAGCAGTACTTC; CDR3 protein: CASSLTAGQQNEQYF; J gene: TRBJ2-7; D gene: .; clone size: few; V gene: TRBV5-1
CDR3 DNA: TGTGCCAGTGCTCGCCCGCAACAGAGCCCCGGGACTGAAGCTTTCTTT; CDR3 protein: CASARPQQSPGTEAFF; J gene: TRBJ1-1; D gene: .; clone size: .; V gene: TRBV19
CDR3 DNA: TGTGCCAGCAGTCCCCAAAAGGGGAGTAGAGTGACCCAGTACTTC; CDR3 protein: CASSPQKGSRVTQYF; J gene: TRBJ2-5; D gene: .; clone size: .; V gene: TRBV28
CDR3 DNA: TGTGCCAGCAGTTCCGGGACAATGGGGAACATTCAGTACTTC; CDR3 protein: CASSSGTMGNIQYF; J gene: TRBJ2-4; D gene: .; clone size: few; V gene: TRBV27
CDR3 DNA: TGTGCCAGCAGTCTCCGAGGACAGGGGAGCGCTGAAGCTTTCTTT; CDR3 protein: CASSLRGQGSAEAFF; J gene: TRBJ1-1; D gene: TRBD1; clone size: few; V gene: TRBV12-3/TRBV12-4
CDR3 DNA: TGCGCCAGCAGCTTGGTGGCGGGATTCACAGATACGCAGTATTTT; CDR3 protein: CASSLVAGFTDTQYF; J gene: TRBJ2-3; D gene: .; clone size: many; V gene: TRBV5-1
CDR3 DNA: TGCGCCAGCACCCGGACTAGCGGGAGCTCCCCGCAGTATTTT; CDR3 protein: CASTRTSGSSPQYF; J gene: TRBJ2-3; D gene: TRBD2; clone size: few; V gene: TRBV10-2
CDR3 DNA: TGTGCCAGCAGTCCGTGGGGGTCTCGAGGGACCCAGTACTTC; CDR3 protein: CASSPWGSRGTQYF; J gene: TRBJ2-5; D gene: .; clone size: many; V gene: TRBV7-6
CDR3 DNA: TGTGCCACCAGCAGACAACAGGGGGCTGGCGAGCAGTACTTC; CDR3 protein: CATSRQQGAGEQYF; J gene: TRBJ2-7; D gene: TRBD1; clone size: few; V gene: TRBV15
CDR3 DNA: TGTGCCAGCAGTTTACCCCGGGGACCCCTCCACTTT; CDR3 protein: CASSLPRGPLHF; J gene: TRBJ1-6; D gene: .; clone size: .; V gene: TRBV28
CDR3 DNA: TGTGCCAGCAGTTGGGCTTATGGGATCCGATACGAGCAGTACTTC; CDR3 protein: CASSWAYGIRYEQYF; J gene: TRBJ2-7; D gene: .; clone size: few; V gene: TRBV27
CDR3 DNA: TGTGCCAGCAGTTTTTCCCAGGGGGCGTTGAGAGAGACCCAGTACTTC; CDR3 protein: CASSFSQGALRETQYF; J gene: TRBJ2-5; D gene: TRBD1; clone size: many; V gene: TRBV12-3/TRBV12-4
CDR3 DNA: TGTGCCAGCAGCCTAGCGGCCCTCAGCACAGATACGCAGTATTTT; CDR3 protein: CASSLAALSTDTQYF; J gene: TRBJ2-3; D gene: TRBD2; clone size: .; V gene: TRBV12-3/TRBV12-4
CDR3 DNA: TGTGCCAGCAGCCAAGATTTGGGACAGGGCCGGAACACTGAAGCTTTCTTT; CDR3 protein: CASSQDLGQGRNTEAFF; J gene: TRBJ1-1; D gene: TRBD1; clone size: few; V gene: TRBV14
CDR3 DNA: TGCAGTGCTAGAGATGAGGGGAGTCTCCCCTCCTACGAGCAGTACTTC; CDR3 protein: CSARDEGSLPSYEQYF; J gene: TRBJ2-7; D gene: .; clone size: .; V gene: TRBV20-1
CDR3 DNA: TGTGCCAGCAGTTTCCTCGGGTATAGCTCCTACAATGAGCAGTTCTTC; CDR3 protein: CASSFLGYSSYNEQFF; J gene: TRBJ2-1; D gene: .; clone size: .; V gene: TRBV12-3/TRBV12-4
CDR3 DNA: TGCAGCGTTTACGGGGGGGTTAATGAAAAACTGTTTTTT; CDR3 protein: CSVYGGVNEKLFF; J gene: TRBJ1-4; D gene: .; clone size: .; V gene: TRBV29-1
CDR3 DNA: TGTGCCAGCAGCAAGGGGGCGTCCGGGGAGCTGTTTTTT; CDR3 protein: CASSKGASGELFF; J gene: TRBJ2-2; D gene: TRBD1; clone size: .; V gene: TRBV5-5
CDR3 DNA: TGCAGTGCTAGACGCCAAGGGACCTACGAGCAGTACTTC; CDR3 protein: CSARRQGTYEQYF; J gene: TRBJ2-7; D gene: .; clone size: once; V gene: TRBV20-1
CDR3 DNA: TGCAGCGTTGGGGCAGGGGGCACAGATACGCAGTATTTT; CDR3 protein: CSVGAGGTDTQYF; J gene: TRBJ2-3; D gene: .; clone size: few; V gene: TRBV29-1
CDR3 DNA: TGTGCCAGCAGCCAAGTGGGTAGCGGGAGGGCCACAGATACGCAGTATTTT; CDR3 protein: CASSQVGSGRATDTQYF; J gene: TRBJ2-3; D gene: TRBD2; clone size: .; V gene: TRBV3-1
CDR3 DNA: TGTGCCACCACTAATGGACTAGCGGGAGGAGAGACCCAGTACTTC; CDR3 protein: CATTNGLAGGETQYF; J gene: TRBJ2-5; D gene: TRBD2; clone size: .; V gene: TRBV15
CDR3 DNA: TGCAGTGCTAGTCCTCAGGGGGCGAACACCGGGGAGCTGTTTTTT; CDR3 protein: CSASPQGANTGELFF; J gene: TRBJ2-2; D gene: TRBD1; clone size: .; V gene: TRBV20-1
CDR3 DNA: TGTGCCAGCAGCGTTGGGGGGGACTCCTCCTACGAGCAGTACTTC; CDR3 protein: CASSVGGDSSYEQYF; J gene: TRBJ2-7; D gene: TRBD2; clone size: .; V gene: TRBV9
CDR3 DNA: TGTGCCAGCACGGGACAGTATAATTCACCCCTCCACTTT; CDR3 protein: CASTGQYNSPLHF; J gene: TRBJ1-6; D gene: TRBD1; clone size: .; V gene: TRBV12-3/TRBV12-4
CDR3 DNA: TGCAGTGCCGACAGTGGAATGGGATGGGTGAATACGCAGTATTTT; CDR3 protein: CSADSGMGWVNTQYF; J gene: TRBJ2-3; D gene: .; clone size: .; V gene: TRBV20-1
CDR3 DNA: TGTGCCAGCAGTTTGTCCGGGACAGGGAGTACTTTT; CDR3 protein: CASSLSGTGSTF; J gene: TRBJ1-5; D gene: TRBD1; clone size: .; V gene: TRBV12-3/TRBV12-4
CDR3 DNA: TGCAGCGTCACAGGGGGCGCGGAGACCCAGTACTTC; CDR3 protein: CSVTGGAETQYF; J gene: TRBJ2-5; D gene: TRBD1; clone size: few; V gene: TRBV29-1